This is a list of T cell receptor beta chains from one sample in a study of TIL therapy for anti-PD-1-resistant metastatic lung cancer. Some clones are missing from TCRdb's copy, which holds only in-frame ones; the method was immunoSEQ multiplex PCR. Of just under 60,000 clones in the sample, around four fifths were seen once. This material consisted of blood, taken at baseline. The receptors stem from a person between 25 and 79 years old with non-small cell lung cancer. Both conserved end residues are part of each CDR3. The order of the fields is J gene, V gene, clone size, D gene, CDR3 DNA, CDR3 protein. The D gene is left open where the match is weak. Expanded clones are given a class, and other clones once, few, many or no size at all.

j_call: TRBJ2-7; v_call: TRBV19; clone_size: -; d_call: -; cdr3_nt: TGTGCCAGTAGTACGGACAGAGGACTCCACGAGCAGTACTTC; cdr3_aa: CASSTDRGLHEQYF
j_call: TRBJ1-1; v_call: TRBV11-3; clone_size: few; d_call: -; cdr3_nt: TGTGCCAGCAGCTCGACAGGTCTGAACACTGAAGCTTTCTTT; cdr3_aa: CASSSTGLNTEAFF
j_call: TRBJ2-2; v_call: TRBV29-1; clone_size: -; d_call: TRBD1; cdr3_nt: TGCAGCGTTGACGGCAGGGGGAGCACCGGGGAGCTGTTTTTT; cdr3_aa: CSVDGRGSTGELFF
j_call: TRBJ1-1; v_call: TRBV5-4; clone_size: -; d_call: -; cdr3_nt: TGTGCCAGCAGCTCGGGGTCCTGGCCCGCTGAAGCTTTCTTT; cdr3_aa: CASSSGSWPAEAFF
j_call: TRBJ1-5; v_call: TRBV2; clone_size: -; d_call: -; cdr3_nt: TGTGCCAGCAGTGTCCTAGAAGGGTCCATCAATCAGCCCCAGCATTTT; cdr3_aa: CASSVLEGSINQPQHF
j_call: TRBJ1-2; v_call: TRBV9; clone_size: few; d_call: TRBD1; cdr3_nt: TGTGCCAGCAGCGTAGCAGACAGGGGGCGAGGCTACACCTTC; cdr3_aa: CASSVADRGRGYTF
j_call: TRBJ1-3; v_call: TRBV28; clone_size: -; d_call: -; cdr3_nt: TGTGCCAGCAGTTTCGCTAAAAACACCATATATTTT; cdr3_aa: CASSFAKNTIYF
j_call: TRBJ2-2; v_call: TRBV27; clone_size: -; d_call: TRBD1; cdr3_nt: TGTGCCAGCAGTTTTTTATTGGACAGGCTTACCACCGGGGAGCTGTTTTTT; cdr3_aa: CASSFLLDRLTTGELFF
j_call: TRBJ2-2; v_call: TRBV27; clone_size: -; d_call: TRBD1; cdr3_nt: TGTGCCAGCAGTTTTTTCCGGACAGGGCGTACCGGGGAGCTGTTTTTT; cdr3_aa: CASSFFRTGRTGELFF
j_call: TRBJ1-3; v_call: TRBV6-5; clone_size: -; d_call: -; cdr3_nt: TGTGCCAGCAGCCCGTGGGTGGGGGCGAAGGACACCATATATTTT; cdr3_aa: CASSPWVGAKDTIYF
j_call: TRBJ1-5; v_call: TRBV19; clone_size: -; d_call: -; cdr3_nt: TGTGCCAGTAGTATTTGGTCAGGGAGAGATAGCAATCAGCCCCAGCATTTT; cdr3_aa: CASSIWSGRDSNQPQHF
j_call: TRBJ1-3; v_call: TRBV28; clone_size: -; d_call: TRBD1; cdr3_nt: TGTGCCAGCATCTACAGGGGGCCTTCTGGAAACACCATATATTTT; cdr3_aa: CASIYRGPSGNTIYF
j_call: TRBJ2-1; v_call: TRBV7-8; clone_size: -; d_call: TRBD2; cdr3_nt: TGTGCCAGCAGCTTAGTCTTCGGCGGGGGGGCCAGAAGTGAGCAGTTCTTC; cdr3_aa: CASSLVFGGGARSEQFF
j_call: TRBJ2-7; v_call: TRBV19; clone_size: once; d_call: -; cdr3_nt: TGTGCCAGTAGTATTTGGGCGTCGGACGAGCAGTACTTC; cdr3_aa: CASSIWASDEQYF
j_call: TRBJ1-3; v_call: TRBV7-2; clone_size: -; d_call: TRBD1; cdr3_nt: TGTGCCAGCAGCTTAGTAGGGACAGGGTCCGGTAGAAACACCATATATTTT; cdr3_aa: CASSLVGTGSGRNTIYF
j_call: TRBJ1-5; v_call: TRBV4-2; clone_size: -; d_call: -; cdr3_nt: TGTGCCAGCAGCCAAGAAGGCCTAGGGAGCAATCAGCCCCAGCATTTT; cdr3_aa: CASSQEGLGSNQPQHF
j_call: TRBJ2-3; v_call: TRBV6-6; clone_size: -; d_call: -; cdr3_nt: TGTGCCAGCAGGCTGGCGGCCACAGATACGCAGTATTTT; cdr3_aa: CASRLAATDTQYF
j_call: TRBJ1-4; v_call: TRBV6-6; clone_size: -; d_call: -; cdr3_nt: TGTGCCAGCAGCTCATCAGACAGAAATGAAAAACTGTTTTTT; cdr3_aa: CASSSSDRNEKLFF
j_call: TRBJ2-7; v_call: TRBV5-1; clone_size: -; d_call: -; cdr3_nt: TGCGCCAGCAGCTTGGTCGGCGAGAGCTCCTACGAGCAGTACTTC; cdr3_aa: CASSLVGESSYEQYF
j_call: TRBJ1-1; v_call: TRBV30; clone_size: -; d_call: TRBD1; cdr3_nt: TGTGCCTGGAGGGGAGGGGGCAGAAACACTGAAGCTTTCTTT; cdr3_aa: CAWRGGGRNTEAFF
j_call: TRBJ2-7; v_call: TRBV6-5; clone_size: -; d_call: TRBD1; cdr3_nt: TGTGCCAGCAGTTACTCGGGACAGGGGGCCTACGAGCAGTACTTC; cdr3_aa: CASSYSGQGAYEQYF
j_call: TRBJ2-5; v_call: TRBV9; clone_size: -; d_call: TRBD1; cdr3_nt: TGTGCCAGCAGCGTCAACAGGGGAGAGACCCAGTACTTC; cdr3_aa: CASSVNRGETQYF
j_call: TRBJ1-2; v_call: TRBV9; clone_size: -; d_call: -; cdr3_nt: TGTGCCAGCAGCACCCGCGTCGGACTACAATCCGACTACACCTTC; cdr3_aa: CASSTRVGLQSDYTF
j_call: TRBJ1-3; v_call: TRBV5-4; clone_size: few; d_call: TRBD1; cdr3_nt: TGTGCCAGCAGCCTACAGGGGGCGCAGGGAAACACCATATATTTT; cdr3_aa: CASSLQGAQGNTIYF
j_call: TRBJ2-1; v_call: TRBV5-4; clone_size: -; d_call: TRBD2; cdr3_nt: TGTGCCACCATCGCGGGAGCGGGGCTCAATGAGCAGTTCTTC; cdr3_aa: CATIAGAGLNEQFF
j_call: TRBJ2-7; v_call: TRBV2; clone_size: -; d_call: -; cdr3_nt: TGTGCCAGCAGAGACCCTCGGGGACCAGAGCAGTACTTC; cdr3_aa: CASRDPRGPEQYF
j_call: TRBJ2-1; v_call: TRBV5-1; clone_size: -; d_call: -; cdr3_nt: TGCGCCAGCAGCTTGGGTCAGGGGGGCCTTTACAATGAGCAGTTCTTC; cdr3_aa: CASSLGQGGLYNEQFF
j_call: TRBJ1-2; v_call: TRBV13; clone_size: -; d_call: -; cdr3_nt: TGTGCCAGCAGCTTTACAGACTTCTCTAACTATGGCTACACCTTC; cdr3_aa: CASSFTDFSNYGYTF
j_call: TRBJ1-1; v_call: TRBV7-2; clone_size: -; d_call: -; cdr3_nt: TGTGCCAGCAGCTTAGCGCAGACAGGCCTGAACACTGAAGCTTTCTTT; cdr3_aa: CASSLAQTGLNTEAFF
j_call: TRBJ2-4; v_call: TRBV15; clone_size: -; d_call: -; cdr3_nt: TGTGCCACCAGCAGAAAAGTCACAGAACTGCTAGCCAAAAACATTCAGTACTTC; cdr3_aa: CATSRKVTELLAKNIQYF
j_call: TRBJ1-4; v_call: TRBV6-6; clone_size: -; d_call: TRBD1; cdr3_nt: TGTGCCAGCAGCCCTCCCGGGACAGGGGATGAAAAACTGTTTTTT; cdr3_aa: CASSPPGTGDEKLFF
j_call: TRBJ2-5; v_call: TRBV7-6; clone_size: -; d_call: TRBD1; cdr3_nt: TGTGCCAGCAGCTTCTTAGGACAGGGAGAGACCCAGTACTTC; cdr3_aa: CASSFLGQGETQYF
j_call: TRBJ1-5; v_call: TRBV6-1; clone_size: -; d_call: -; cdr3_nt: TGTGCCAGCAGTGGTGGGGTAGGTGATCAGCCCCAGCATTTT; cdr3_aa: CASSGGVGDQPQHF
j_call: TRBJ2-2; v_call: TRBV5-4; clone_size: -; d_call: -; cdr3_nt: TGTGCCAGCAGCCTACTTAGGACGGGACAGAACACCGGGGAGCTGTTTTTT; cdr3_aa: CASSLLRTGQNTGELFF
j_call: TRBJ1-1; v_call: TRBV27; clone_size: -; d_call: -; cdr3_nt: TGTGCCAGCAGTTTATCGGGGGGGATCACTGAAGCTTTCTTT; cdr3_aa: CASSLSGGITEAFF
j_call: TRBJ1-6; v_call: TRBV30; clone_size: -; d_call: -; cdr3_nt: TGTGCCTGGAGTCGTAGGGACTGGACTCAAAGCTCCTATAATTCACCCCTCCACTTT; cdr3_aa: CAWSRRDWTQSSYNSPLHF
j_call: TRBJ2-2; v_call: TRBV14; clone_size: -; d_call: TRBD1; cdr3_nt: TGTGCCAGCAGCCAACAGGGGGTAAACACCGGGGAGCTGTTTTTT; cdr3_aa: CASSQQGVNTGELFF
j_call: TRBJ1-2; v_call: TRBV28; clone_size: -; d_call: -; cdr3_nt: TGTGCCAGCTCGTCTCGAACCTATGGCTACACCTTC; cdr3_aa: CASSSRTYGYTF
j_call: TRBJ1-4; v_call: TRBV18; clone_size: -; d_call: TRBD1; cdr3_nt: TGTGCCAGCTCACCTCCCGGGACAGGGCCTGAAAAACTGTTTTTT; cdr3_aa: CASSPPGTGPEKLFF
j_call: TRBJ2-5; v_call: TRBV4-2; clone_size: -; d_call: -; cdr3_nt: TGTGCCAGCAGCCAAGAACGAGGAGGCAAGGGAGAGACCCAGTACTTC; cdr3_aa: CASSQERGGKGETQYF
j_call: TRBJ2-1; v_call: TRBV10-2; clone_size: -; d_call: -; cdr3_nt: TGCGCCAGCAGTGAGTCGATACTAGGGTCCGCGTTCTTC; cdr3_aa: CASSESILGSAFF
j_call: TRBJ1-6; v_call: TRBV7-2; clone_size: -; d_call: -; cdr3_nt: TGTGCCAGCAGCCCAGGAGGGGGGGCTATCGGTTCACCCCTCCACTTT; cdr3_aa: CASSPGGGAIGSPLHF
j_call: TRBJ2-7; v_call: TRBV2; clone_size: -; d_call: TRBD1; cdr3_nt: TGTGCCAGCAGTGGACAGGGTAAGGGCTACGAGCAGTACTTC; cdr3_aa: CASSGQGKGYEQYF
j_call: TRBJ1-1; v_call: TRBV29-1; clone_size: few; d_call: -; cdr3_nt: TGCAGCGTTGAAGATCTTAGATTAGGCACTGAAGCTTTCTTT; cdr3_aa: CSVEDLRLGTEAFF
j_call: TRBJ1-3; v_call: TRBV5-8; clone_size: -; d_call: TRBD1; cdr3_nt: TGTGCCAGCAGCCCCCAGGGGGCAAACTCTGGAAACACCATATATTTT; cdr3_aa: CASSPQGANSGNTIYF
j_call: TRBJ2-7; v_call: TRBV6-5; clone_size: -; d_call: TRBD1; cdr3_nt: TGTGCCAGCAGCCCCGTGGTGACAGGGCCCCACGAGCAGTACTTC; cdr3_aa: CASSPVVTGPHEQYF
j_call: TRBJ2-1; v_call: TRBV6-6; clone_size: -; d_call: TRBD2; cdr3_nt: TGTGCCAGCAGAGCAGCGGGGGCCGAATACAATGAGCAGTTCTTC; cdr3_aa: CASRAAGAEYNEQFF
j_call: TRBJ2-7; v_call: TRBV7-8; clone_size: few; d_call: -; cdr3_nt: TGTGCCAGCAGCTTAGGAGCCGTCTACGAGCAGTACTTC; cdr3_aa: CASSLGAVYEQYF
j_call: TRBJ2-3; v_call: TRBV2; clone_size: -; d_call: TRBD2; cdr3_nt: TGTGCCAGCAGGGGGGGACTAGCGGTCACAGATACGCAGTATTTT; cdr3_aa: CASRGGLAVTDTQYF
j_call: TRBJ2-7; v_call: TRBV11-3; clone_size: -; d_call: -; cdr3_nt: TGTGCCAGCAGCTTAGATCTTATTAGCAGGGACTACGAGCAGTACTTC; cdr3_aa: CASSLDLISRDYEQYF
j_call: TRBJ1-1; v_call: TRBV7-2; clone_size: few; d_call: -; cdr3_nt: TGTGCCAGCAGCTTATTGGGGTCTGAAGCTTTCTTT; cdr3_aa: CASSLLGSEAFF
j_call: TRBJ1-4; v_call: TRBV5-4; clone_size: -; d_call: -; cdr3_nt: TGTGCCAGCAGCTCCGGACAGCCTGCCTTTAATGAAAAACTGTTTTTT; cdr3_aa: CASSSGQPAFNEKLFF
j_call: TRBJ2-7; v_call: TRBV5-6; clone_size: -; d_call: -; cdr3_nt: TGTGCCAGCAGCCCATGGTTAGGACGTGGCGAGCAGTACTTC; cdr3_aa: CASSPWLGRGEQYF